The source of this TCR beta chain is a study of blood T cell repertoires in COVID-19. The overall study: Italy, Spain and the United States were the sources of the convalescent and acute COVID-19 samples.

The table came from immunoSEQ multiplex PCR; TCRdb's copy has only in-frame clones and leaves some out. Counted here are 65,000 to 70,000 clones, 65% to 90% occurring once; the ten biggest clones make up 1.4% to 1.5%. CDR3 length: 13 amino acids. CDR1 is LNHDA and CDR2 is SQIVND in the germline V gene (reference sequence). V lost 9 bases and J 4 bases, leaving 13 bases between the germline ends. The chain has TRBV19 and TRBJ2-4, with D tentatively TRBD2 (6 bases). The specimen was peripheral blood. The clonotype comes from a woman in her sixties with acute or convalescent COVID-19. The CDR3 region is CASGSLGKNIQYF. The CDR3 bases are TGTGCCAGCGGGAGTCTGGGTAAAAACATTCAGTACTTC.